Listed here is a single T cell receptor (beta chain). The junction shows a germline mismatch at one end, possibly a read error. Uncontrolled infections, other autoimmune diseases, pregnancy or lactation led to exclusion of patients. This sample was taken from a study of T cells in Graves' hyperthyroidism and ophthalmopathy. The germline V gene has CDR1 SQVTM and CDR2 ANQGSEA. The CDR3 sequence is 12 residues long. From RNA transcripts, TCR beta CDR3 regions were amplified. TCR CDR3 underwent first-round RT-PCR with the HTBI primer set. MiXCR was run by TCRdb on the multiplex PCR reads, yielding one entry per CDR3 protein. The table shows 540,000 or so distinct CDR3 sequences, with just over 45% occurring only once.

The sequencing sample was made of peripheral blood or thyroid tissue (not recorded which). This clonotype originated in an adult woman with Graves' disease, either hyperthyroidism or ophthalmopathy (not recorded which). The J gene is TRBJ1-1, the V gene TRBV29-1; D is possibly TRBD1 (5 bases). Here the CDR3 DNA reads TGCAGCCTCCAAAGGGGTGGCACTGAAGCTTTATTT. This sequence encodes CSLQRGGTEALF.